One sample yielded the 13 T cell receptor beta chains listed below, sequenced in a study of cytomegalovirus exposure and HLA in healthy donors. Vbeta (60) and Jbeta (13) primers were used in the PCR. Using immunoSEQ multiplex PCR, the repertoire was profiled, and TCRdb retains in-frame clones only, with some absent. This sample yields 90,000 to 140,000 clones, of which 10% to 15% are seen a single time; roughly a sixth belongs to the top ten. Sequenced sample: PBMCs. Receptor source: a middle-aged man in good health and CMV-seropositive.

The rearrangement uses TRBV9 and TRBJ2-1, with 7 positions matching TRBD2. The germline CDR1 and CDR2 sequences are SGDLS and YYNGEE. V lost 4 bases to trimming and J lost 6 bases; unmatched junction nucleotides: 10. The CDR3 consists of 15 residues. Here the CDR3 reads CASSPRLANTNEQFF. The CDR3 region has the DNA TGTGCCAGCAGCCCCCGACTAGCCAATACCAATGAGCAGTTCTTC.

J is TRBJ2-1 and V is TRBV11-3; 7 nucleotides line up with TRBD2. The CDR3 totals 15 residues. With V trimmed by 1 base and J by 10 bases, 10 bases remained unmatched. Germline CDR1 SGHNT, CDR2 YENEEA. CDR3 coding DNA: TGTGCCAGCAGCTTAGGCCTAGCGGCCAGTAAGGAGCAGTTCTTC. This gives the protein CASSLGLAASKEQFF.

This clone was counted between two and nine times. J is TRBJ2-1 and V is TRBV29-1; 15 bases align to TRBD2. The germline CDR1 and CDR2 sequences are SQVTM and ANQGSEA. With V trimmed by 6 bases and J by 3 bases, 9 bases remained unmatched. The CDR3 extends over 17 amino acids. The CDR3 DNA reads TGCAGCGTCTCGGGACTAGCGGGAGGATCGGTCTACAATGAGCAGTTCTTC. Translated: CSVSGLAGGSVYNEQFF.

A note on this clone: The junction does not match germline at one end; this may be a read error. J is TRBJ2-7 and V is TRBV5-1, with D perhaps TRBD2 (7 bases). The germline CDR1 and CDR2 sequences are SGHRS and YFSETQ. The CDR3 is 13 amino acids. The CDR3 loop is CASSLAMGAGASF. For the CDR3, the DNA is TGCGCCAGCAGCTTGGCCATGGGGGCGGGAGCTTCCTTC. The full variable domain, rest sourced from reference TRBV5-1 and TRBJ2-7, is KAGVTQTPRYLIKTRGQQVTLSCSPISGHRSVSWYQQTPGQGLQFLFEYFSETQRNKGNFPGRFSGRQFSNSRSEMNVSTLELGDSALYLCASSLAMGAGASFGPGTRLTVT.

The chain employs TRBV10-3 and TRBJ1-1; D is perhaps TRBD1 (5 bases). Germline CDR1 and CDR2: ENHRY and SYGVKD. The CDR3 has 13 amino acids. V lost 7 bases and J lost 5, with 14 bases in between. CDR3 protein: CAIKAGYGTEAFF. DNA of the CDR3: TGTGCCATCAAGGCAGGGTATGGTACTGAAGCTTTCTTT.

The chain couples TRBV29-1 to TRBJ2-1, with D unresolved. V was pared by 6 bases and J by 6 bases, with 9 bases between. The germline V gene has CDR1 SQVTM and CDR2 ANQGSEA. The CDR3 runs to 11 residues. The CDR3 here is CSVSTANEQFF. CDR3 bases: TGCAGCGTATCGACTGCCAATGAGCAGTTCTTC.

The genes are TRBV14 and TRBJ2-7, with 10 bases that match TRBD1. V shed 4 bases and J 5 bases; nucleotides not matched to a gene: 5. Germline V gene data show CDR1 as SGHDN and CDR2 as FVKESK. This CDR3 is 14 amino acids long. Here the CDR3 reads CASSLRDRGHEQYF. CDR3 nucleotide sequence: TGTGCCAGCAGCCTCCGGGACAGGGGCCACGAGCAGTACTTC.

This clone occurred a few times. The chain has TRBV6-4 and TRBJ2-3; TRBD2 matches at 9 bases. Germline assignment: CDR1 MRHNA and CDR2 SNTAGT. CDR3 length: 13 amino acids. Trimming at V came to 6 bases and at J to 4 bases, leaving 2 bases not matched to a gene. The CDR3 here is CASRLAGSDTQYF. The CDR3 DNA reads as TGTGCCAGCAGACTAGCGGGCTCAGATACGCAGTATTTT.

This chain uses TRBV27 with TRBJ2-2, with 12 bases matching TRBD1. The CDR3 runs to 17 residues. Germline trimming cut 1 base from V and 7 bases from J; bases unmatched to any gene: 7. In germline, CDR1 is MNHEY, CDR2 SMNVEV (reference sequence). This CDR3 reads CASSLWDRGLIVGELFF. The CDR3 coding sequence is TGTGCCAGCAGTTTATGGGACAGGGGGCTAATTGTCGGGGAGCTGTTTTTT.

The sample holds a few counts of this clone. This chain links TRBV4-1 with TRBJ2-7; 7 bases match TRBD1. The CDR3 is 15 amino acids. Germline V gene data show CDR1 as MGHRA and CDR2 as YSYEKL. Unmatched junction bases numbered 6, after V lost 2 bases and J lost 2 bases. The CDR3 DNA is TGCGCCAGCAGCCAACTCGGGACAGTCACCTACGAGCAGTACTTC. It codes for CASSQLGTVTYEQYF.

The CDR3 DNA reads as TGCGCCAGCAGCCAAGAAAAGGGAGGGAAATCCTACGAGCAGTACTTC. This gives the protein CASSQEKGGKSYEQYF. The gene calls are TRBV4-1 and TRBJ2-7; TRBD2 agrees at 7 bases. Germline V gene data show CDR1 as MGHRA and CDR2 as YSYEKL. Trimming removed 0 bases from V and 1 base from J; junction bases left unmatched: 6. CDR3 length equals 16 residues.

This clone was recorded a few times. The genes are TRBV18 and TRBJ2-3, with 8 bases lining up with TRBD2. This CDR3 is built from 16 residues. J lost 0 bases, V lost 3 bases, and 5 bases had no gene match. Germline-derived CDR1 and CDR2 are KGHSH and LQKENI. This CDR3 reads CASSPLAGPSTDTQYF. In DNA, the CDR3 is TGTGCCAGCTCACCCCTAGCGGGCCCTAGCACAGATACGCAGTATTTT.

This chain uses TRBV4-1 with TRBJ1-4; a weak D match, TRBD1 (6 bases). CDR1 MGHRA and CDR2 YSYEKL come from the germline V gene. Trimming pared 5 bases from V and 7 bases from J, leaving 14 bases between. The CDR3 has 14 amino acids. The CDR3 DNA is TGCGCCAGCAGCGCTGGGGGGGCGGGTGAAAAACTGTTTTTT. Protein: CASSAGGAGEKLFF.